This record covers a single T cell receptor (beta chain). The target antigen is unknown. This entry comes from a study of T cell responses to AZD1222 COVID-19 vaccine. Looking at the study overall: Second-dose recipients at about 4 or about 12 weeks were treated as one pooled group. Findings and limits, study-wide: The peak T cell response came first, and repertoires were sampled only after it.

CDR1 is MNHEY, CDR2 SMNVEV, per germline (reference sequence). CDR3 length: 15 amino acids. J lost 6 bases, V lost 6 bases, and 6 bases had no gene match. Repertoires were generated with immunoSEQ multiplex PCR, while TCRdb's copy carries only in-frame clones and drops some. This sample has 90,000 to 100,000 clones; around nine tenths occur once, and the top ten carry less than 3.5%. This chain joins TRBV27 and TRBJ2-1; 12 nucleotides line up with TRBD2. This receptor was taken from an adult in good health. The sequencing here drew on peripheral blood, taken on day 0 of AZD1222 vaccination. The CDR3 DNA follows: TGTGCCAGCAGCTATCTAGCGGGAGGGCGCAATGAGCAGTTCTTC. It yields the protein CASSYLAGGRNEQFF.